A single sample is the source of the 21 T cell receptor beta chains below, sequenced in a study of blood T cell repertoires in COVID-19 (dated by TCRdb to about 2020). The method was the immunoSEQ multiplex PCR assay. TCRdb carries this immuneACCESS record with in-frame sequences only. Its versions omit some clonotypes, under half of them owing to an unresolved V gene in the studies checked, with the rest unexplained. A total of hundreds of thousands of clones appear in this sample, about 90% of them only once. The ten largest clones take up roughly 6.6% of the sample. The sample consisted of peripheral blood. The source of these receptors is a woman aged 70-85 years with COVID-19, enrolled during active disease.

The chain links TRBV7-7 to TRBJ1-5; D not certain. CDR1 SSHAT and CDR2 FNYEAQ come from the germline V gene (reference sequence). Trimming removed 3 bases at V and 2 bases at J, with 11 bases between. The CDR3 is 15 residues long. CDR3 amino acids: CASSFPWAGNQPQHF. The CDR3 DNA is TGTGCCAGCAGCTTCCCGTGGGCTGGCAATCAGCCCCAGCATTTT.

The rearrangement uses TRBV7-9 and TRBJ1-4; D might be TRBD1 (5 bases). Germline CDR1 and CDR2: SEHNR and FQNEAQ (reference sequence). V gave up 3 bases and J gave up 0 bases, with 14 bases separating them. The CDR3 is 17 residues long. The CDR3 DNA reads TGTGCCAGCAGCTTGCCGATCACACAGGCAACTAATGAAAAACTGTTTTTT. This sequence encodes CASSLPITQATNEKLFF.

The V call is TRBV5-4, the J call TRBJ2-2; possibly TRBD2 for D (6 bases). The CDR3 is 16 residues long. Germline V gene lookup returns CDR1 SGHNT and CDR2 YYREEE (reference sequence). Trimming shortened V by 0 bases and J by 4 bases, and 13 bases separated the two germline ends. CDR3 sequence (DNA): TGTGCCAGCAGCTTGGGCGGGACTCACTTCACCGGGGAGCTGTTTTTT. Encoded protein: CASSLGGTHFTGELFF. Together with reference TRBV5-4 and TRBJ2-2, the CDR3 gives the full variable domain: ETGVTQSPTHLIKTRGQQVTLRCSSQSGHNTVSWYQQALGQGPQFIFQYYREEENGRGNFPPRFSGLQFPNYSSELNVNALELDDSALYLCASSLGGTHFTGELFFGEGSRLTVL.

The chain links TRBV5-4 to TRBJ1-3; 8 bases line up with TRBD1. Trimming took 0 bases from V and 8 from J; bases not matched to a gene: 4. The CDR3 sequence is 14 residues long. Germline assignment: CDR1 SGHNT and CDR2 YYREEE (reference sequence). The CDR3 DNA follows: TGTGCCAGCAGCTTGGCGAACAGGGGGGACACCATATATTTT. The encoded protein is CASSLANRGDTIYF.

The V gene is TRBV5-5, the J gene TRBJ1-5, with D possibly matching TRBD1 (5 bases). The CDR3 contains 16 residues. V dropped 0 bases and J dropped 3 bases, with 13 bases sitting between them. From germline, CDR1 is SGHKS and CDR2 YYEKEE (reference sequence). CDR3 nucleotide sequence: TGTGCCAGCAGCTTGGAGGCTGGGGCACTCAATCAGCCCCAGCATTTT. This sequence encodes CASSLEAGALNQPQHF. The complete variable domain, with remaining parts taken from reference TRBV5-5 and TRBJ1-5, reads DAGVTQSPTHLIKTRGQQVTLRCSPISGHKSVSWYQQVLGQGPQFIFQYYEKEERGRGNFPDRFSARQFPNYSSELNVNALLLGDSALYLCASSLEAGALNQPQHFGDGTRLSIL.

In DNA, the CDR3 is TGTGCCTGGAGGTTGCGGGGGGGTTCCTACAATGAGCAGTTCTTC. It encodes CAWRLRGGSYNEQFF. The J gene is TRBJ2-1, the V gene TRBV30; the match to TRBD2 covers 9 bases. V shed 3 bases and J 1 base; nucleotides not matched to a gene: 4. This CDR3 has 15 amino acids. Per germline, CDR1 GTSNPN and CDR2 SVGIG (reference sequence).

The chain combines TRBV3-1 (or the pseudogene TRBV3-2) with TRBJ1-2, with TRBD1 matching over 7 bases. CDR3 size: 16 residues. Germline V gene lookup returns CDR1 LGHDT and CDR2 YNNKEL (reference sequence). V shed 6 bases and J 8 bases; nucleotides not matched to a gene: 18. CDR3 protein: CASSGTSGQLIWGYTF. The CDR3 region has the DNA TGTGCCAGCAGTGGGACCTCGGGACAGCTTATTTGGGGCTACACCTTC.

This clone has just one count. This rearrangement joins TRBV28 to TRBJ1-2; 7 nucleotides line up with TRBD1. The junction had 5 bases not matched to a gene; V was cut back by 7 bases and J by 0 bases. Per the germline V gene, CDR1 is MDHEN and CDR2 is SYDVKM. The CDR3 consists of 14 residues. CDR3 protein: CASTPGTANYGYTF. CDR3 coding DNA: TGTGCCAGCACCCCCGGGACAGCTAACTATGGCTACACCTTC.

The V and J genes are TRBV10-3 and TRBJ2-1; D unresolved. This CDR3 is built from 13 residues. V lost 8 bases and J 8 bases, leaving 16 bases between the germline ends. Looked up from germline, CDR1 is ENHRY and CDR2 is SYGVKD. CDR3 region: CAILEAGGDEQFF. Here the CDR3 DNA reads TGTGCCATCCTAGAGGCCGGCGGCGATGAGCAGTTCTTC.

This chain links TRBV2 with TRBJ2-7; D ambiguous. V lost 8 bases and J lost 5, with 10 bases in between. The CDR3 sequence is 11 residues long. Germline lookup yields CDR1 SNHLY and CDR2 FYNNEI. In DNA, the CDR3 is TGTGCCAGCTCGTCCCTAGACGAGCAGTACTTC. Amino acids: CASSSLDEQYF.

This clone came up once. The chain combines TRBV19 with TRBJ2-4, with D possibly matching TRBD2 (6 bases). Germline loops: CDR1 LNHDA, CDR2 SQIVND (reference sequence). There are 15 residues in the CDR3. V lost 6 bases and J lost 0, with 12 bases in between. Here the CDR3 reads CASRGTGLAKNIQYF. The CDR3 DNA reads as TGTGCCAGTAGGGGGACGGGACTAGCCAAAAACATTCAGTACTTC.

CDR3 DNA: TGTGCCATCAGTGGGGACAGGGAGGGGACTGAAGCTTTCTTT. Protein product: CAISGDREGTEAFF. The chain has TRBV10-3 and TRBJ1-1, with 9 bases identical to TRBD1. In germline, CDR1 is ENHRY, CDR2 SYGVKD. V dropped 4 bases and J dropped 5; count of bases not matched to a gene: 5. This CDR3 has 14 residues.

The chain couples TRBV27 to TRBJ1-2; tentatively, D is TRBD1 (6 bases). The V and J ends lost 5 bases and 5 bases respectively, with 9 bases between them. Germline-derived CDR1 and CDR2 are MNHEY and SMNVEV (reference sequence). The CDR3 has 12 amino acids. CDR3 sequence reads: CASSHREYGYTF. In DNA, the CDR3 is TGTGCCAGCAGTCACAGGGAGTATGGCTACACCTTC.

This chain joins TRBV5-1 and TRBJ2-3; D may be TRBD2 (6 bases). CDR3 size: 19 residues. Looked up from germline, CDR1 is SGHRS and CDR2 is YFSETQ. Trimming cost V 4 bases and J 1 base, with 25 bases left between them. CDR3 DNA: TGCGCCAGCAGCCCGAAGCAGGGCTATGAATTAGCGGGCACAGATACGCAGTATTTT. This gives the protein CASSPKQGYELAGTDTQYF.

The chain is built from TRBV9 and TRBJ2-3; 7 bases are shared with TRBD2. The V gene's germline CDR1 is SGDLS and CDR2 YYNGEE. This CDR3 contains 16 residues. The V gene end was trimmed by 2 bases and the J gene end by 3 bases; junction bases not matched to a gene: 9. The CDR3 loop is CASSVGGQGGTDTQYF. For the CDR3, the DNA is TGTGCCAGCAGCGTTGGAGGCCAGGGAGGGACAGATACGCAGTATTTT.

This clone has only a few counts. The chain has TRBV10-2 and TRBJ1-3, with D uncertain. Trimming pared 4 bases from V and 4 bases from J, leaving 8 bases between. CDR1 WSHSY and CDR2 SAAADI come from the germline V gene. The CDR3 contains 13 residues. CDR3: CASSGLTGNTIYF. The CDR3 region has the DNA TGCGCCAGCAGTGGACTTACAGGAAACACCATATATTTT.

DNA for the CDR3: TGTGCCAGCAGTTCCCTTTACCGGTTCCCCTACGAGCAGTACTTC. Protein product: CASSSLYRFPYEQYF. V gene TRBV27 combines with J gene TRBJ2-7; no reliable D call. The CDR3 totals 15 residues. CDR1 and CDR2 (germline): MNHEY, SMNVEV (reference sequence). V was clipped by 4 bases and J by 2 bases, with 15 bases between them.

The rearrangement links TRBV3-1 (or the pseudogene TRBV3-2) to TRBJ1-3, with D perhaps matching TRBD1 (5 bases). The ends were cut back, 1 base at V and 6 bases at J, with 10 bases in the middle. Looked up from germline, CDR1 is LGHDT and CDR2 is YNNKEL (reference sequence). The CDR3 is made up of 14 amino acids. The CDR3 region is CASSQGWGENTIYF. The DNA for the CDR3 is TGTGCCAGCAGCCAAGGATGGGGGGAAAACACCATATATTTT.

The chain has TRBV5-1 and TRBJ1-1, with 9 bases matching TRBD1. The germline V gene encodes CDR1 SGHRS and CDR2 YFSETQ. Unmatched junction bases numbered 17, after V lost 4 bases and J lost 4 bases. The CDR3 sequence is 18 residues long. The CDR3 coding sequence is TGCGCCAGCAGCCCGCAAGGGGTGACAGGGGGAAAGGGCACTGAAGCTTTCTTT. Its protein product is CASSPQGVTGGKGTEAFF.

This clone came up once. The chain combines TRBV18 with TRBJ2-7; the D is unclear. Looked up from germline, CDR1 is KGHSH and CDR2 is LQKENI. This CDR3 comprises 18 residues. The V gene lost 3 bases and the J gene lost 5 bases, with 26 bases spanning the gap. In nucleotides, the CDR3 is TGTGCCAGCTCACCCGCCTCTGATTCTTTCCCCTCGGCGGACGAGCAGTACTTC. It is translated as CASSPASDSFPSADEQYF.

In this sample, this clone turned up many times. The rearrangement uses TRBV27 and TRBJ2-1, with a tentative D call TRBD2 (5 bases). Trimming shortened V by 2 bases and J by 6 bases, and 8 bases separated the two germline ends. Germline V gene sequence: CDR1 MNHEY, CDR2 SMNVEV (reference sequence). The CDR3 is made up of 13 amino acids. CDR3 residues: CASSLTGFNEQFF. The CDR3 region has the DNA TGTGCCAGCAGTTTAACGGGGTTCAATGAGCAGTTCTTC.